This T cell receptor beta chain was observed in a study of cytomegalovirus exposure and HLA in healthy donors. Study-wide results and caveats: An analysis done earlier found most TCR beta V segments productive about 87% or about 30% of the time.

The PCR was carried out with 60 Vbeta primers and 13 Jbeta primers. Assay: immunoSEQ multiplex PCR; the TCRdb copy retains only in-frame clones and omits some. The sample holds 82,000 or so clones, around 74% seen once. As for this clone: Its antigen is unidentified.

This CDR3 is built from 14 residues. V lost 0 bases, J lost 2 bases, and 8 bases lay in between. Germline V gene sequence: CDR1 SGHAT, CDR2 FQNNGV. The gene calls are TRBV11-2 and TRBJ2-7; no clear D gene. This receptor was obtained from a woman in her 50s in good health and CMV-seropositive. The sample comprised PBMCs. CDR3 in DNA: TGTGCCAGCAGCTTAGACAGGATCCCCTACGAGCAGTACTTC. Amino acids: CASSLDRIPYEQYF. The whole variable domain, remainder taken from reference TRBV11-2 and TRBJ2-7, is EAGVAQSPRYKIIEKRQSVAFWCNPISGHATLYWYQQILGQGPKLLIQFQNNGVVDDSQLPKDRFSAERLKGVDSTLKIQPAKLEDSAVYLCASSLDRIPYEQYFGPGTRLTVT.